This passage covers 21 T cell receptor beta chains from one sample sequenced in a study of TIL therapy for anti-PD-1-resistant metastatic lung cancer. The immunoSEQ assay was v3. The method was immunoSEQ multiplex PCR; TCRdb's version includes in-frame clones alone and lacks a portion of them. This sample carries tens of thousands of clones, roughly 70% of them seen once, and the ten largest clones take 5.7%. Time point defined: pre-treatment sample, taken before nivolumab and TIL therapy. Sequenced material: blood, taken at baseline. These receptors were collected from a person aged 25-85 years with non-small cell lung cancer.

This clone was found a few times. The chain couples TRBV28 to TRBJ1-5; 9 bases agree with TRBD1. The CDR3 is made up of 15 amino acids. Germline values: CDR1 MDHEN, CDR2 SYDVKM. V lost 9 bases, J lost 2 bases, and 8 bases stayed unmatched. For the CDR3, the DNA is TGTGCCAGTTACACAGGGGGCGCGGGCAATCAGCCCCAGCATTTT. It codes for CASYTGGAGNQPQHF.

V usage is TRBV2 and J usage is TRBJ2-2; D unresolved. With 3 bases removed from V and 9 bases from J, the gap between germline ends came to 11 bases. Germline V CDR1 and CDR2: SNHLY, FYNNEI. The CDR3 is 13 amino acids. CDR3 sequence (DNA): TGTGCCAGCAGTGAGTTGAGGTGGCGGGAGCTGTTTTTT. This encodes CASSELRWRELFF. Full variable domain (missing parts from reference TRBV2 and TRBJ2-2): EPEVTQTPSHQVTQMGQEVILRCVPISNHLYFYWYRQILGQKVEFLVSFYNNEISEKSEIFDDQFSVERPDGSNFTLKIRSTKLEDSAMYFCASSELRWRELFFGEGSRLTVL.

The chain is built from TRBV5-6 and TRBJ2-3; weak D call: TRBD2 (6 bases). The CDR3 totals 16 residues. In germline, CDR1 is SGHDT, CDR2 YYEEEE. Trimming took 2 bases from V and 2 from J, leaving 15 bases between them. CDR3: CASSLPGSFYTDTQYF. The CDR3, as DNA: TGTGCCAGCAGCTTACCCGGGAGTTTCTACACAGATACGCAGTATTTT. Looking up the rest from reference TRBV5-6 and TRBJ2-3 gives the full variable domain: DAGVTQSPTHLIKTRGQQVTLRCSPKSGHDTVSWYQQALGQGPQFIFQYYEEEERQRGNFPDRFSGHQFPNYSSELNVNALLLGDSALYLCASSLPGSFYTDTQYFGPGTRLTVL.

This clone was counted a few times. The chain uses TRBV7-9 and TRBJ1-1; possibly TRBD1 for D (5 bases). This CDR3 region has 13 residues. The germline V gene encodes CDR1 SEHNR and CDR2 FQNEAQ (reference sequence). V was clipped by 5 bases and J by 7 bases, with 14 bases between them. DNA of the CDR3: TGTGCCAGCAGCCTCTCCGGGGCAGATGAAGCTTTCTTT. The encoded protein is CASSLSGADEAFF.

The chain couples TRBV28 to TRBJ2-2, with a weak D call TRBD2 (6 bases). Trimming shortened V by 3 bases and J by 2 bases, and 10 bases separated the two germline ends. The CDR3 is 15 amino acids. Germline assignment: CDR1 MDHEN and CDR2 SYDVKM. CDR3 loop: CASSFGGANTGELFF. Here the CDR3 DNA reads TGTGCCAGCAGTTTCGGCGGGGCCAACACCGGGGAGCTGTTTTTT.

The V and J genes are TRBV30 and TRBJ1-5; D remains ambiguous. CDR1 is GTSNPN and CDR2 is SVGIG in the germline V gene (reference sequence). Trimming pared 2 bases from V and 4 bases from J, leaving 12 bases between. CDR3 length equals 14 residues. CDR3 sequence (DNA): TGTGCCTGGAGTATTACAGCTACTAATCAGCCCCAGCATTTT. Translating it yields CAWSITATNQPQHF.

The sample holds a few counts of this clone. The chain uses TRBV11-2 and TRBJ1-1; D remains unclear. Germline CDR1 and CDR2: SGHAT and FQNNGV. The CDR3 length is 15 residues. The V end was cut by 5 bases, the J end by 1 base, with 14 bases between. CDR3 nucleotides: TGTGCCAGCAGCCCTAGAGAACAGTGGAACACTGAAGCTTTCTTT. Translating it yields CASSPREQWNTEAFF.

This clone showed up just once. V is TRBV5-1 and J is TRBJ2-2; the match to TRBD1 covers 7 bases. The germline gives CDR1 SGHRS, CDR2 YFSETQ. This CDR3 has 15 residues. J gave up 4 bases and V 4 bases, and 7 bases lay outside the gene matches. In DNA form, the CDR3 reads TGCGCCAGCAGCACTGACAGGGAAATCACCGGGGAGCTGTTTTTT. Translation: CASSTDREITGELFF.

This clone is a singleton in its sample. The chain recombines TRBV5-1 with TRBJ2-2; 8 bases line up with TRBD2. CDR1 is SGHRS and CDR2 is YFSETQ in the germline V gene. The length of the CDR3 is 15 residues. The V gene end was trimmed by 2 bases and the J gene end by 4 bases; junction bases not matched to a gene: 4. The CDR3, as DNA: TGCGCCAGCAGCTTAGCGGGGGCCATCACCGGGGAGCTGTTTTTT. As protein: CASSLAGAITGELFF.

This clone has more than one count but fewer than ten. This specimen includes other DNA sequences encoding the same CDR3. The chain has TRBV6-1 and TRBJ2-1; 11 bases agree with TRBD2. Germline CDR1 reads MNHNS; CDR2 reads SASEGT. The CDR3 extends over 15 amino acids. Trimming at V came to 2 bases and at J to 3 bases, leaving 0 bases not matched to a gene. The CDR3 DNA follows: TGTGCCAGCAGTGAACTAGCGGGGGGCTACAATGAGCAGTTCTTC. Amino acid sequence: CASSELAGGYNEQFF.

J is TRBJ2-6 and V is TRBV6-4; D not certain. Germline V gene lookup returns CDR1 MRHNA and CDR2 SNTAGT. The V end was cut by 3 bases, the J end by 2 bases, with 5 bases between. CDR3 length: 14 amino acids. As DNA, the CDR3 is TGTGCCAGCAGTGAAAAGACTGGGGCCAACGTCCTGACTTTC. Amino acids: CASSEKTGANVLTF.

The gene calls are TRBV11-3 and TRBJ1-6; D is possibly TRBD1 (6 bases). The CDR3 contains 20 residues. Per the germline V gene, CDR1 is SGHNT and CDR2 is YENEEA. Trimming removed 0 bases at V and 4 bases at J, with 22 bases between. CDR3 bases: TGTGCCAGCAGCTTAGATGAGGAACAGGGTAGGAGGGTGTATAATTCACCCCTCCACTTT. As protein: CASSLDEEQGRRVYNSPLHF.

The chain carries TRBV7-3 and TRBJ2-5; maybe TRBD1 (5 bases). The end of the DNA is better explained by TRBJ2-7, so the J call may be wrong. The CDR3 loop spans 12 amino acids. Per the germline V gene, CDR1 is SGHTA and CDR2 is FQGTGA. CDR3 in amino acids: CASSPGQGEQYF. CDR3 coding DNA: TGTGCCAGCAGCCCGGGCCAGGGCGAGCAGTACTTC.

The V gene is TRBV4-3, the J gene TRBJ1-1, with D unresolved. Germline CDR1 LGHNA, CDR2 YSLEER. Trimming removed 0 bases from V and 0 bases from J, with 11 bases in between. The CDR3 totals 16 residues. CDR3 bases: TGCGCCAGCAGCCAAGATTTAGGCAGCCTGAACACTGAAGCTTTCTTT. Protein sequence: CASSQDLGSLNTEAFF.

The CDR3 sequence is CASSFQAVDVVGYTF. The DNA for the CDR3 is TGTGCCAGCAGCTTTCAGGCCGTGGATGTCGTCGGCTACACCTTC. The rearrangement links TRBV5-6 to TRBJ1-2; D gene ambiguous. Per germline, CDR1 SGHDT and CDR2 YYEEEE. V was clipped by 2 bases and J by 8 bases, with 19 bases between them. CDR3 size: 15 residues.

The CDR3 DNA reads TGTGCCAGCAGCCAGGGGCGGGTTAATGAAAAACTGTTTTTT. Translation gives CASSQGRVNEKLFF. The chain employs TRBV11-2 and TRBJ1-4; possible D gene TRBD1, 6 bases. This CDR3 has 14 residues. The V gene lost 5 bases and the J gene lost 4 bases, with 11 bases spanning the gap. Germline values: CDR1 SGHAT, CDR2 FQNNGV.

The CDR3 region is CASSYFGSNTEAFF. Written as DNA, the CDR3 is TGTGCCAGCAGTTATTTTGGCTCGAACACTGAAGCTTTCTTT. V usage is TRBV6-5 and J usage is TRBJ1-1; D remains unclear. Germline values: CDR1 MNHEY, CDR2 SVGAGI. V lost 3 bases and J 1 base, leaving 9 bases between the germline ends. This CDR3 comprises 14 residues.

The chain uses TRBV7-3 and TRBJ2-1; a weak D match, TRBD1 (6 bases). Deletions cut 0 bases from V and 10 bases from J, with 10 bases between. The CDR3 runs 13 residues. The germline gives CDR1 SGHTA, CDR2 FQGTGA. The CDR3 sequence: CASSLTLGGEQFF. In nucleotides, the CDR3 is TGTGCCAGCAGCTTAACGTTAGGGGGAGAGCAGTTCTTC.

V and J are TRBV5-4 and TRBJ1-1, with 8 positions matching TRBD1. Germline CDR1 is SGHNT and CDR2 is YYREEE (reference sequence). V lost 2 bases and J lost 2; bases outside the gene matches: 5. The CDR3 consists of 15 residues. The CDR3 here is CASSFPGQGNTEAFF. Here the CDR3 DNA reads TGTGCCAGCAGCTTTCCTGGACAGGGTAACACTGAAGCTTTCTTT.

The chain combines TRBV5-4 with TRBJ1-6; D is possibly TRBD1 (6 bases). The V and J ends lost 4 bases and 9 bases respectively, with 20 bases between them. CDR1 is SGHNT and CDR2 is YYREEE in the germline V gene (reference sequence). This CDR3 comprises 16 residues. The CDR3 DNA follows: TGTGCCAGCAGCCCTGCAGGGGTTGACCCTTTTTCACCCCTCCACTTT. Amino acids: CASSPAGVDPFSPLHF. Together with reference TRBV5-4 and TRBJ1-6, the CDR3 gives the full variable domain: ETGVTQSPTHLIKTRGQQVTLRCSSQSGHNTVSWYQQALGQGPQFIFQYYREEENGRGNFPPRFSGLQFPNYSSELNVNALELDDSALYLCASSPAGVDPFSPLHFGNGTRLTVT.

V is TRBV12-5 and J is TRBJ1-1; D remains unclear. Per the germline V gene, CDR1 is LGHNT and CDR2 is FRNRAP. This CDR3 is 15 amino acids long. Trimming left V 0 bases short and J 0 bases short, with 8 bases between. CDR3 sequence reads: CASGLVRHLNTEAFF. CDR3 sequence (DNA): TGTGCTAGTGGTTTGGTACGCCACCTGAACACTGAAGCTTTCTTT.